Below are 32 T cell receptor beta chains sequenced from a single sample in a study of blood T cell repertoires in COVID-19. Some clones are missing from TCRdb's copy, which holds only in-frame ones; the method was immunoSEQ multiplex PCR. The sample consists of 130,000 to 150,000 clones, about 87% of them appearing once. Sequenced material: peripheral blood. These receptors all come from a man aged 45 to 65 who had recovered from COVID-19.

This clone has more than one count but fewer than ten. This chain connects TRBV9 to TRBJ1-5; the match to TRBD1 covers 8 bases. J was trimmed by 5 bases and V by 4 bases; bases with no gene match: 5. Germline V gives CDR1 SGDLS, CDR2 YYNGEE. This CDR3 region has 14 residues. The CDR3 loop reads CASSPDRADQPQHF. CDR3 in DNA: TGTGCCAGCAGCCCGGACAGGGCGGATCAGCCCCAGCATTTT. The variable domain in full, completed from reference TRBV9 and TRBJ1-5, reads DSGVTQTPKHLITATGQRVTLRCSPRSGDLSVYWYQQSLDQGLQFLIQYYNGEERAKGNILERFSAQQFPDLHSELNLSSLELGDSALYFCASSPDRADQPQHFGDGTRLSIL.

The CDR3 DNA reads as TGTGCCAGTGGACAGGGACCAAAGCAGTACTTC. It codes for CASGQGPKQYF. V usage is TRBV6-5 and J usage is TRBJ2-7; 8 positions match TRBD1. This CDR3 region has 11 residues. The ends lost 9 bases at V and 8 bases at J; junction bases unmatched: 6. Germline-derived CDR1 and CDR2 are MNHEY and SVGAGI.

The V and J genes are TRBV7-9 and TRBJ2-1; 7 bases fit TRBD2. From germline, CDR1 is SEHNR and CDR2 FQNEAQ (reference sequence). J lost 5 bases, V lost 2 bases, and 6 bases had no gene match. The CDR3 length is 15 residues. The CDR3 protein is CASSLSSSGNNEQFF. The CDR3 nucleotides read TGTGCCAGCAGCTTATCGTCTAGCGGAAACAATGAGCAGTTCTTC.

The chain couples TRBV7-9 to TRBJ2-7; 8 bases align to TRBD2. Germline V gives CDR1 SEHNR, CDR2 FQNEAQ (reference sequence). The CDR3 totals 15 residues. The J segment lost 1 base and the V segment lost 2 bases, leaving 4 bases of the junction unmatched. In nucleotides, the CDR3 is TGTGCCAGCAGCTTAAGGTCTAGCGGGTCCTACGAGCAGTACTTC. Its translation is CASSLRSSGSYEQYF.

The chain joins TRBV11-2 to TRBJ2-1; TRBD1 might be the D (5 bases). CDR3 size: 13 residues. V lost 3 bases, J lost 12 bases, and 15 bases lay in between. Germline CDR1 is SGHAT and CDR2 is FQNNGV. The CDR3 DNA reads TGTGCCAGCAGCTTGCTTAGAGACCAGGGGCAGTTCTTC. It specifies CASSLLRDQGQFF.

This sequence joins TRBV7-6 and TRBJ1-1, with 9 nucleotides matching TRBD1. Germline lookup yields CDR1 SGHVS and CDR2 FNYEAQ. The CDR3 length is 15 residues. Trimming removed 5 bases from V and 4 bases from J; junction bases left unmatched: 8. CDR3 loop: CASSASQGASTEAFF. DNA for the CDR3: TGTGCCAGCAGCGCGTCACAGGGGGCTAGCACTGAAGCTTTCTTT.

The chain joins TRBV15 to TRBJ2-1, with D maybe TRBD2 (7 bases). The CDR3 is 15 residues long. From germline, CDR1 is LNHNV and CDR2 YYDKDF (reference sequence). V was cut by 1 base and J by 5 bases, with 12 bases left in between. The CDR3 DNA sequence: TGTGCCACCAGCAGAGGTGGGGGGGCTGACAATGAGCAGTTCTTC. Its protein product is CATSRGGGADNEQFF.

The chain has TRBV7-2 and TRBJ2-1; maybe TRBD1 (5 bases). V shed 1 base and J shed 7 bases, with 5 bases lying between them. Germline V gene sequence: CDR1 SGHTA, CDR2 FQGNSA. CDR3 length: 12 amino acids. The CDR3 is CASSLDRNEQFF. DNA for the CDR3: TGTGCCAGCAGCTTAGACAGGAATGAGCAGTTCTTC.

This clone has a single count. This chain joins TRBV25-1 and TRBJ1-3; D gene uncertain. The CDR3 contains 14 residues. CDR1 MGHDK and CDR2 SYGVNS come from the germline V gene. Trimming took off 4 bases at V and 4 bases at J, with 11 bases between the two ends. The CDR3 DNA reads TGTGCCAGCAGTGGATACTACGGGGGAAACACCATATATTTT. Encoded protein: CASSGYYGGNTIYF. Combining the CDR3 with reference TRBV25-1 and TRBJ1-3 gives the whole variable domain EADIYQTPRYLVIGTGKKITLECSQTMGHDKMYWYQQDPGMELHLIHYSYGVNSTEKGDLSSESTVSRIRTEHFPLTLESARPSHTSQYLCASSGYYGGNTIYFGEGSWLTVV.

The gene calls are TRBV6-5 and TRBJ2-7; maybe TRBD2 (7 bases). This CDR3 is 14 amino acids long. The V gene's germline CDR1 is MNHEY and CDR2 SVGAGI. Deletions cut 5 bases from V and 7 bases from J, with 18 bases between. The CDR3, as DNA: TGTGCCAGCAGTCCGAGGGGGGGGGCAGAAGAGCAGTACTTC. It yields the protein CASSPRGGAEEQYF.

This clone was detected once. CDR3 sequence (DNA): TGTGCCAGCAGCTCCCTTGGCGGGGGAACCGACAATGAGCAGTTCTTC. This sequence encodes CASSSLGGGTDNEQFF. This chain joins TRBV7-3 and TRBJ2-1, with 7 bases identical to TRBD2. The junction had 11 bases not matched to a gene; V was cut back by 4 bases and J by 5 bases. CDR1 SGHTA and CDR2 FQGTGA come from the germline V gene. There are 16 residues in the CDR3.

The rearrangement uses TRBV7-9 and TRBJ2-1; D ambiguous. This CDR3 spans 13 amino acids. From germline, CDR1 is SEHNR and CDR2 FQNEAQ (reference sequence). The ends were cut back, 7 bases at V and 8 bases at J, with 15 bases in the middle. The CDR3 DNA reads TGTGCCAGCACTGATCCAGGATCGGATGAGCAGTTCTTC. Protein sequence: CASTDPGSDEQFF.

The chain is built from TRBV27 and TRBJ2-7; TRBD2 matches at 8 bases. Germline V gene data show CDR1 as MNHEY and CDR2 as SMNVEV (reference sequence). The CDR3 spans 14 residues. J gave up 3 bases and V 3 bases, and 4 bases lay outside the gene matches. CDR3: CASSFGAGDYEQYF. In nucleotides, the CDR3 is TGTGCCAGCAGTTTTGGAGCGGGGGACTACGAGCAGTACTTC.

CDR3 region: CASSSNFRGNQPQHF. Written as DNA, the CDR3 is TGTGCCAGCAGTTCGAATTTCAGGGGGAATCAGCCCCAGCATTTT. The chain combines TRBV6-5 with TRBJ1-5; TRBD1 matches 7 bases. The J segment lost 4 bases and the V segment lost 4 bases, leaving 7 bases of the junction unmatched. CDR1 and CDR2 from the germline V gene are MNHEY and SVGAGI. This CDR3 region has 15 residues.

CDR3 amino acids: CASSIRNRGNEKLFF. The CDR3 DNA sequence: TGTGCCAGTAGTATAAGAAACAGGGGCAATGAAAAACTGTTTTTT. The rearrangement uses TRBV19 and TRBJ1-4; 7 nucleotides agree with TRBD1. Germline assignment: CDR1 LNHDA and CDR2 SQIVND (reference sequence). The CDR3 runs to 15 residues. Trimming at V came to 2 bases and at J to 5 bases, leaving 5 bases not matched to a gene.

This clone was observed once. V gene TRBV5-1 combines with J gene TRBJ2-5, with a tentative D call TRBD2 (6 bases). CDR1 and CDR2 (germline): SGHRS, YFSETQ. Trimming removed 1 base at V and 2 bases at J, with 18 bases between. The CDR3 is 17 residues long. CDR3 sequence: CASSLFPGEKPQETQYF. The CDR3 DNA sequence: TGCGCCAGCAGCTTGTTTCCGGGGGAGAAACCACAAGAGACCCAGTACTTC.

This chain links TRBV19 with TRBJ2-1; no definite D call. The CDR3 is made up of 13 amino acids. Germline CDR1 is LNHDA and CDR2 is SQIVND (reference sequence). V was cut by 3 bases and J by 5 bases, with 8 bases left in between. The CDR3 DNA is TGTGCCAGTAGTATGCGACTCGACAATGAGCAGTTCTTC. This translates into CASSMRLDNEQFF. Based on the CDR3 plus reference TRBV19 and TRBJ2-1, the full variable domain is DGGITQSPKYLFRKEGQNVTLSCEQNLNHDAMYWYRQDPGQGLRLIYYSQIVNDFQKGDIAEGYSVSREKKESFPLTVTSAQKNPTAFYLCASSMRLDNEQFFGPGTRLTVL.

In this sample, this clone turned up a few times. This sequence joins TRBV7-9 and TRBJ1-1, with 7 bases lining up with TRBD1. The ends lost 1 base at V and 6 bases at J; junction bases unmatched: 14. From germline, CDR1 is SEHNR and CDR2 FQNEAQ (reference sequence). CDR3 length: 17 amino acids. DNA for the CDR3: TGTGCCAGCAGCTTAGAGGGGGCAGGGCCAAGGGATTCTGAAGCTTTCTTT. Its translation is CASSLEGAGPRDSEAFF.

The chain links TRBV11-3 to TRBJ2-7; no reliable D call. CDR1 is SGHNT, CDR2 YENEEA, per germline. The V end was cut by 4 bases, the J end by 3 bases, with 4 bases between. The CDR3 consists of 11 residues. The CDR3 region is CASSSSYEQYF. CDR3 sequence (DNA): TGTGCCAGCAGCTCCAGCTACGAGCAGTACTTC.

The V and J genes are TRBV4-3 and TRBJ2-7; unclear D gene. The CDR3 is 15 amino acids. The V and J ends lost 1 base and 2 bases respectively, with 12 bases between them. CDR1 and CDR2 from the germline V gene are LGHNA and YSLEER. This CDR3 is CASSQVLGVAYEQYF. The DNA for the CDR3 is TGCGCCAGCAGCCAAGTTCTGGGCGTCGCCTACGAGCAGTACTTC.

The CDR3 nucleotides are TGTGCCAGTACCCCGGACAGGGTAGGGAACATTCAGTACTTC. Residues: CASTPDRVGNIQYF. The genes are TRBV19 and TRBJ2-4; 8 bases line up with TRBD1. V trimming: 7 bases; J trimming: 7 bases; junction bases outside the gene matches: 9. The length of the CDR3 is 14 residues. CDR1 LNHDA and CDR2 SQIVND come from the germline V gene (reference sequence).

The chain recombines TRBV18 with TRBJ1-6, with TRBD1 identical over 7 bases. The CDR3 has 15 amino acids. In germline, CDR1 is KGHSH, CDR2 LQKENI. V shed 3 bases and J 9 bases; nucleotides not matched to a gene: 8. CDR3 sequence reads: CASSPQDRYSSPLHF. CDR3 DNA: TGTGCCAGCTCACCCCAGGACAGGTACTCTTCACCCCTCCACTTT.

This rearrangement joins TRBV10-1 to TRBJ2-3; TRBD1 agrees at 9 bases. The germline V gene has CDR1 WNHNN and CDR2 SYGVQD (reference sequence). The CDR3 length is 15 residues. V lost 6 bases to trimming and J lost 5 bases; unmatched junction nucleotides: 9. CDR3 in amino acids: CASRRGQGNLDTQYF. The DNA for the CDR3 is TGCGCCAGCAGGAGGGGACAGGGTAATTTAGATACGCAGTATTTT.

The V gene is TRBV7-2, the J gene TRBJ1-2, with a weak D call TRBD1 (5 bases). This CDR3 is 14 amino acids long. Germline V gene sequence: CDR1 SGHTA, CDR2 FQGNSA. V lost 1 base to trimming and J lost 8 bases, with 14 bases between them. The CDR3 protein is CASSLVGTQGGYTF. The CDR3 coding sequence is TGTGCCAGCAGCTTAGTCGGGACTCAAGGAGGCTACACCTTC.

This clone showed up just once. The chain is built from TRBV2 and TRBJ1-5; 10 positions agree with TRBD1. Germline trimming cut 7 bases from V and 3 bases from J; bases unmatched to any gene: 9. CDR3 length: 16 amino acids. Germline V CDR1 and CDR2: SNHLY, FYNNEI. CDR3 nucleotides: TGTGCCAGCACCGAAGGGACAGGGGTGTCCAATCAGCCCCAGCATTTT. Translated: CASTEGTGVSNQPQHF.

This clone was seen only once. The chain carries TRBV5-1 and TRBJ2-2; TRBD1 is a possible D gene (6 bases). CDR1 is SGHRS and CDR2 is YFSETQ in the germline V gene. The ends were cut back, 1 base at V and 1 base at J, with 8 bases in the middle. The CDR3 totals 15 residues. CDR3 in DNA: TGCGCCAGCAGCTTGTCACAGGGGAACACCGGGGAGCTGTTTTTT. As protein: CASSLSQGNTGELFF. Complete variable domain (other parts from reference TRBV5-1 and TRBJ2-2): KAGVTQTPRYLIKTRGQQVTLSCSPISGHRSVSWYQQTPGQGLQFLFEYFSETQRNKGNFPGRFSGRQFSNSRSEMNVSTLELGDSALYLCASSLSQGNTGELFFGEGSRLTVL.

The chain employs TRBV4-3 and TRBJ2-5; 8 positions match TRBD2. The germline V gene encodes CDR1 LGHNA and CDR2 YSLEER. The CDR3 is made up of 15 amino acids. V shed 0 bases, J shed 7 bases, and the junction held 7 bases outside the gene matches. This CDR3 reads CASSQDPGLAGTQYF. The CDR3 coding sequence is TGCGCCAGCAGCCAAGACCCCGGGCTAGCGGGGACCCAGTACTTC.

DNA for the CDR3: TGTGCCAGCAGCTTAGCGGGCGGAGGGTTCTCCTACGAGCAGTACTTC. The encoded protein is CASSLAGGGFSYEQYF. The chain recombines TRBV7-2 with TRBJ2-7; D perhaps matches TRBD2 (6 bases). The CDR3 totals 16 residues. V was cut by 0 bases and J by 0 bases, with 12 bases left in between. Germline CDR1 and CDR2: SGHTA and FQGNSA.

The chain is built from TRBV6-1 and TRBJ1-6, with D hard to call. Trimming cost V 5 bases and J 6 bases, with 11 bases left between them. This CDR3 spans 14 amino acids. The germline V gene encodes CDR1 MNHNS and CDR2 SASEGT. The CDR3 protein is CASSTDGSNSPLHF. The CDR3, as DNA: TGTGCCAGCAGTACAGACGGGAGTAATTCACCCCTCCACTTT.

The genes are TRBV3-1 (or the pseudogene TRBV3-2) and TRBJ1-2; D gene uncertain. The germline gives CDR1 LGHDT, CDR2 YNNKEL (reference sequence). The V gene lost 1 base and the J gene lost 4 bases, with 13 bases spanning the gap. The CDR3 is 15 amino acids. CDR3 in amino acids: CASSQGRGSIYGYTF. Written as DNA, the CDR3 is TGTGCCAGCAGCCAAGGACGGGGAAGTATCTATGGCTACACCTTC.

V usage is TRBV12-5 and J usage is TRBJ2-1; 10 nucleotides agree with TRBD1. CDR1 is LGHNT and CDR2 is FRNRAP in the germline V gene. The CDR3 loop spans 17 amino acids. V lost 1 base and J lost 3; bases outside the gene matches: 6. CDR3 sequence (DNA): TGTGCTAGTGGTTTGGAAACCGGGACAGGGGACTACAATGAGCAGTTCTTC. This translates into CASGLETGTGDYNEQFF.

V and J are TRBV30 and TRBJ2-1, with 9 positions matching TRBD2. V shed 2 bases and J 10 bases; nucleotides not matched to a gene: 3. Germline assignment: CDR1 GTSNPN and CDR2 SVGIG (reference sequence). The CDR3 extends over 12 amino acids. In DNA form, the CDR3 reads TGTGCCTGGAGTCCCAGCGGGGGGGAGCAGTTCTTC. This gives the protein CAWSPSGGEQFF.